Following are 14 T cell receptor beta chains from one sample sequenced in a study of cytomegalovirus exposure and HLA in healthy donors. 13 Jbeta primers and 60 Vbeta primers were used for the PCR. The protocol was immunoSEQ multiplex PCR, while the TCRdb copy is restricted to in-frame clones and leaves out a portion. The table has 200,000 to 250,000 clones, around three quarters seen once. Sequences were obtained from PBMCs. The receptors shown here come from a man aged 35 to 55 in good health and CMV-seronegative.

This clone was counted a few times. The rearrangement joins TRBV28 to TRBJ2-1; 9 bases are a match to TRBD2. J was trimmed by 8 bases and V by 7 bases; bases with no gene match: 18. The CDR3 totals 17 residues. Germline V gene lookup returns CDR1 MDHEN and CDR2 SYDVKM. The CDR3 DNA reads TGTGCCAGCACCCCACGGGGTTGGCGGGAGGGCCACGATGAGCAGTTCTTC. Translating it yields CASTPRGWREGHDEQFF. Filled out from reference TRBV28 and TRBJ2-1, the complete variable domain reads DVKVTQSSRYLVKRTGEKVFLECVQDMDHENMFWYRQDPGLGLRLIYFSYDVKMKEKGDIPEGYSVSREKKERFSLILESASTNQTSMYLCASTPRGWREGHDEQFFGPGTRLTVL.

V is TRBV6-1 and J is TRBJ2-2, with D tentatively TRBD2 (5 bases). Germline CDR1 reads MNHNS; CDR2 reads SASEGT. Trimming cost V 8 bases and J 5 bases, with 15 bases left between them. The CDR3 totals 14 residues. The CDR3 DNA reads as TGTGCCAGCTCGGGATTAACAGTAACCGGGGAGCTGTTTTTT. Translated: CASSGLTVTGELFF.

The chain couples TRBV28 to TRBJ1-2; D is undetermined. V shed 2 bases and J shed 5 bases, with 18 bases lying between them. The CDR3 is made up of 16 amino acids. The germline V gene has CDR1 MDHEN and CDR2 SYDVKM. This chain's CDR3 is CASSLGGAVQTYGYTF. The CDR3 coding sequence is TGTGCCAGCAGTTTAGGAGGTGCGGTACAAACTTATGGCTACACCTTC.

This clone was counted a single time. The chain carries TRBV19 and TRBJ2-3; possible D gene TRBD2, 6 bases. In germline, CDR1 is LNHDA, CDR2 SQIVND (reference sequence). The CDR3 totals 15 residues. V was trimmed by 6 bases and J by 0 bases, leaving 13 bases between them. The CDR3 reads CASRRPGLSTDTQYF. In DNA, the CDR3 is TGTGCCAGTAGGCGCCCGGGACTGAGCACAGATACGCAGTATTTT.

The chain links TRBV13 to TRBJ2-4; D remains ambiguous. This CDR3 comprises 12 residues. V lost 3 bases and J 3 bases, leaving 3 bases between the germline ends. From germline, CDR1 is PRHDT and CDR2 FYEKMQ (reference sequence). The CDR3 region has the DNA TGTGCCAGCAGCTTCGGCAAAAACATTCAGTACTTC. It yields the protein CASSFGKNIQYF.

The V gene is TRBV4-1, the J gene TRBJ2-3; 9 positions match TRBD1. Looked up from germline, CDR1 is MGHRA and CDR2 is YSYEKL. With 6 bases clipped from V and 5 bases from J, the junction kept 24 bases outside the gene matches. The CDR3 contains 20 residues. The CDR3 DNA reads TGCGCCAGCAGGCAAACCTATCTGCCACTACAGGGGGCGTTGAGAGATACGCAGTATTTT. It is translated as CASRQTYLPLQGALRDTQYF.

The chain carries TRBV19 and TRBJ1-1; TRBD1 might be the D (5 bases). The CDR3 runs to 15 residues. Between the trimmed V and J ends, which lost 3 bases and 3 bases, there was a span of 14 bases. Germline-derived CDR1 and CDR2 are LNHDA and SQIVND (reference sequence). The DNA for the CDR3 is TGTGCCAGTAGTATGGGGCAATGGAGTGACACTGAAGCTTTCTTT. The encoded protein is CASSMGQWSDTEAFF.

The chain recombines TRBV9 with TRBJ2-7; TRBD1 agrees at 10 bases. Germline CDR1 is SGDLS and CDR2 is YYNGEE. This CDR3 is 15 amino acids long. Trimming at V came to 4 bases and at J to 0 bases, leaving 4 bases not matched to a gene. CDR3 coding DNA: TGTGCCAGCAGCCCTTGGACAGGGGGCTCCTACGAGCAGTACTTC. This encodes CASSPWTGGSYEQYF.

The chain combines TRBV5-4 with TRBJ2-5; 7 positions agree with TRBD1. This CDR3 is 15 amino acids long. Losses at the gene ends were 5 bases for V and 5 bases for J; bases not matched to a gene: 12. Per germline, CDR1 SGHNT and CDR2 YYREEE (reference sequence). The CDR3 sequence is CASSQKQGLGETQYF. DNA of the CDR3: TGTGCCAGCAGTCAAAAACAGGGGCTAGGGGAGACCCAGTACTTC.

The rearrangement uses TRBV6-5 and TRBJ1-5, with a tentative D call TRBD1 (5 bases). V lost 5 bases and J lost 9, with 14 bases in between. Germline V gene sequence: CDR1 MNHEY, CDR2 SVGAGI. The CDR3 is 13 amino acids. This chain's CDR3 is CASSPGDARPQHF. CDR3 in DNA: TGTGCCAGCAGTCCGGGGGATGCCCGGCCCCAGCATTTT.

The chain recombines TRBV14 with TRBJ2-7, with 7 bases that match TRBD1. This CDR3 is 17 amino acids long. Germline CDR1 and CDR2: SGHDN and FVKESK. The V and J ends lost 1 base and 3 bases, in that order; junction bases with no gene match: 12. DNA of the CDR3: TGTGCCAGCAGCCAAGTTCAAAGGGGGCGATTGAACTACGAGCAGTACTTC. As protein: CASSQVQRGRLNYEQYF.

This clone has just a few counts. The chain combines TRBV11-2 with TRBJ1-2; TRBD1 aligns across 12 bases. This CDR3 has 17 amino acids. The germline CDR1 and CDR2 sequences are SGHAT and FQNNGV. V shed 5 bases and J 8 bases; nucleotides not matched to a gene: 15. The CDR3 nucleotides read TGTGCCAGCAGCCCCATTAAGCCGGGACAGGGGGCAAGAGGCTACACCTTC. Its translation is CASSPIKPGQGARGYTF.

The J gene is TRBJ2-3, the V gene TRBV7-8; 7 nucleotides align to TRBD1. J lost 1 base, V lost 5 bases, and 6 bases had no gene match. CDR1 SGHVS and CDR2 FQNEAQ come from the germline V gene. The CDR3 loop spans 15 amino acids. The CDR3 bases are TGTGCCAGCAGCCCCGGACAGGCGCGCACAGATACGCAGTATTTT. This translates into CASSPGQARTDTQYF.

This chain connects TRBV27 to TRBJ1-1; D remains ambiguous. This CDR3 region has 14 residues. V was pared by 0 bases and J by 1 base, with 6 bases between. The germline CDR1 and CDR2 sequences are MNHEY and SMNVEV (reference sequence). CDR3 DNA sequence: TGTGCCAGCAGTTTATCGCGGGCGAACACTGAAGCTTTCTTT. Translating gives CASSLSRANTEAFF.